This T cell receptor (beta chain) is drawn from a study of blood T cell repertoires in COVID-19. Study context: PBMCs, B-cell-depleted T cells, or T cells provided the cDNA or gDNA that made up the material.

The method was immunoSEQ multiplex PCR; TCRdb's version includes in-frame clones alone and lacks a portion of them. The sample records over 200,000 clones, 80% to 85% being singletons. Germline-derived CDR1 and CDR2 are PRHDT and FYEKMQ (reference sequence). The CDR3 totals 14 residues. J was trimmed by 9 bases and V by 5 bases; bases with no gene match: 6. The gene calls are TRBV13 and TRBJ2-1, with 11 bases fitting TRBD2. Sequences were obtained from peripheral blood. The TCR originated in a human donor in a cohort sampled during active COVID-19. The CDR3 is CASSPLAGGLEQFF. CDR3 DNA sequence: TGTGCCAGCAGCCCCCTAGCGGGAGGACTTGAGCAGTTCTTC.